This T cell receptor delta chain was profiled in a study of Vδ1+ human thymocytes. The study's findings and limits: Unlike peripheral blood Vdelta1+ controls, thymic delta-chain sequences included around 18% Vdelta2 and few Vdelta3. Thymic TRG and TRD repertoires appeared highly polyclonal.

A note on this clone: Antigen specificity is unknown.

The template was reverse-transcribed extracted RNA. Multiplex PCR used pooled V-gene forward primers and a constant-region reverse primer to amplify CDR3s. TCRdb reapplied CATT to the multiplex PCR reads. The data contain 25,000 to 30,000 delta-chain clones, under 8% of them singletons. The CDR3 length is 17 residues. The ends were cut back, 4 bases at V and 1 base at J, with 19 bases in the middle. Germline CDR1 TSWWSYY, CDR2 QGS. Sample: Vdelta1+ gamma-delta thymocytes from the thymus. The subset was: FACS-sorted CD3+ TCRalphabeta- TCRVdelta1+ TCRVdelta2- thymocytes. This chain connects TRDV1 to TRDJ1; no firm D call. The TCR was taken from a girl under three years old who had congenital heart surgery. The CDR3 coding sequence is TGTGCTCTTGGGGCTGGAGTAATGGTAGAACGCACCGATAAACTCATCTTT. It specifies CALGAGVMVERTDKLIF.